This record concerns one TCR beta chain sequence. V gave up 4 bases and J gave up 1 base, with 13 bases separating them. This CDR3 spans 15 amino acids. Germline V gene lookup returns CDR1 LGHDT and CDR2 YNNKEL (reference sequence). This entry belongs to a study of blood T cell repertoires in COVID-19. As for the study in general: The cDNA or gDNA used as material had been derived from T cells, B-cell-depleted T cells, or PBMCs.

Cohort allocation depended upon clinical history that participants reported. Original handling: Reference gene primer amplification gave nucleated cell count estimates. Produced via immunoSEQ multiplex PCR; TCRdb's table is partial and in-frame only. V, J and clone size were drawn from that table, and D and trimming were deduced from the DNA. This table has around 150,000 clones, about four fifths appearing once. The rearrangement links TRBV3-1 (or the pseudogene TRBV3-2) to TRBJ1-1; no clear D. The sequencing sample was made of PBMCs or T cells enriched from blood (not recorded which). The receptor comes from a woman aged 60-70 years who had recovered from COVID-19. The CDR3 loop reads CASSPRGEPNTEAFF. CDR3 coding DNA: TGTGCCAGCAGCCCCCGGGGTGAGCCGAACACTGAAGCTTTCTTT.